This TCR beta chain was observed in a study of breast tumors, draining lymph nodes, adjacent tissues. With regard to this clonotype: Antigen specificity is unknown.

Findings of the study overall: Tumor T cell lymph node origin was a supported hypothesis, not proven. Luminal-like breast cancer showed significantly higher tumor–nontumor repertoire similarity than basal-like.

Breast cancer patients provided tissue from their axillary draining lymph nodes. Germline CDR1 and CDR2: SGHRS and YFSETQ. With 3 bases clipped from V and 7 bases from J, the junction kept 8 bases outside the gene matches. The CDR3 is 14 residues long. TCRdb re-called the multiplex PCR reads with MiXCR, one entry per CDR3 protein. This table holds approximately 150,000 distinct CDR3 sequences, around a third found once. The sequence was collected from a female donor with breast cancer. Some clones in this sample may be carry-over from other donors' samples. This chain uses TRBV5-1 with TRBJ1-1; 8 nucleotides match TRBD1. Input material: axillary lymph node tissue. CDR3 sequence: CASSSGGTGIEAFF. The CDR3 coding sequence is TGCGCCAGCAGCTCGGGGGGGACAGGCATTGAAGCTTTCTTT.